The rows below give T cell receptor beta chains drawn from one sample of a study. Each CDR3 protein is one row after TCRdb ran MiXCR on the 5' RACE reads. The sample has around 30,000 distinct CDR3 sequences; less than 25% are singletons. Sequencing was done on a sample of memory CD4+ T cells sorted from blood. The receptors come from a female donor with breast cancer. CDR3s include the opening cysteine and the closing phenylalanine or tryptophan. Fields, in order: D gene, V gene, clone size, J gene, CDR3 DNA, CDR3 protein. D genes are given only for firm matches. Clone size, where shown, is once, few, many, or a class for clones that have expanded.

d_call: TRBD1
v_call: TRBV7-2
clone_size: few
j_call: TRBJ2-7
cdr3_nt: TGTGCCAGCAGCTTTTACAGGGGAACCTACGAGCAGTACTTC
cdr3_aa: CASSFYRGTYEQYF

d_call: TRBD2
v_call: TRBV4-2
clone_size: many
j_call: TRBJ2-7
cdr3_nt: TGTGCCAGCAGCCAAGATCTGCTAGCGGCCGCCTACGAGCAGTACTTC
cdr3_aa: CASSQDLLAAAYEQYF

d_call: .
v_call: TRBV4-1
clone_size: many
j_call: TRBJ2-2
cdr3_nt: TGCGCCAGCAGCCACCGCCTTTCGAGAGGGGCCGGGGAGCTGTTTTTT
cdr3_aa: CASSHRLSRGAGELFF

d_call: .
v_call: TRBV5-1
clone_size: many
j_call: TRBJ2-3
cdr3_nt: TGCGCCAGCAGCCCGTACGGGAACTCAGATACGCAGTATTTT
cdr3_aa: CASSPYGNSDTQYF

d_call: .
v_call: TRBV29-1
clone_size: .
j_call: TRBJ2-1
cdr3_nt: TGCAGCGTCCTACGACAGGAACCTTACGATGAGCAGTTCTTC
cdr3_aa: CSVLRQEPYDEQFF

d_call: TRBD2
v_call: TRBV12-3/TRBV12-4
clone_size: .
j_call: TRBJ2-1
cdr3_nt: TGTGCCAGCAGACGGACTAGCGGGGGGAATGAGCAGTTCTTC
cdr3_aa: CASRRTSGGNEQFF

d_call: .
v_call: TRBV6-2/TRBV6-3
clone_size: .
j_call: TRBJ2-3
cdr3_nt: TGTGCCAGCAGTTATGGGGGCACAGATACGCAGTATTTT
cdr3_aa: CASSYGGTDTQYF

d_call: .
v_call: TRBV6-5
clone_size: .
j_call: TRBJ1-5
cdr3_nt: TGTGCCAGCAGTTACTCCCGGAGGAGCAATCAGCCCCAGCATTTT
cdr3_aa: CASSYSRRSNQPQHF

d_call: TRBD1
v_call: TRBV10-3
clone_size: few
j_call: TRBJ1-1
cdr3_nt: TGTGCCATCAACGGACAGGGAGTCGACACTGAAGCTTTCTTT
cdr3_aa: CAINGQGVDTEAFF

d_call: .
v_call: TRBV5-1
clone_size: .
j_call: TRBJ2-7
cdr3_nt: TGCGCCAGCTCCGCCAGACTGGAGAGCTCCTACGAGCAGTACTTC
cdr3_aa: CASSARLESSYEQYF

d_call: TRBD1
v_call: TRBV4-3
clone_size: medium-sized
j_call: TRBJ2-1
cdr3_nt: TGCGCCAGCAGAGGACAGGGTTTAAACAATGAGCAGTTCTTC
cdr3_aa: CASRGQGLNNEQFF

d_call: .
v_call: TRBV9
clone_size: few
j_call: TRBJ2-7
cdr3_nt: TGTGCCAGCAGCGTAGACAGTTCCTACGAGCAGTACTTC
cdr3_aa: CASSVDSSYEQYF

d_call: .
v_call: TRBV6-2/TRBV6-3
clone_size: .
j_call: TRBJ2-7
cdr3_nt: TGTGCCAGCAGTCTCCTCCCCGGCTACGAGCAGTACTTC
cdr3_aa: CASSLLPGYEQYF

d_call: TRBD2
v_call: TRBV4-1
clone_size: many
j_call: TRBJ2-3
cdr3_nt: TGCGCCAGCAGCCGCCCCGGGAGCGGGGGTACTAGCACAGATACGCAGTATTTT
cdr3_aa: CASSRPGSGGTSTDTQYF

d_call: .
v_call: TRBV9
clone_size: many
j_call: TRBJ2-7
cdr3_nt: TGTGCCAGCAGCCCCTCTAGCGTACACGAGCAGTACTTC
cdr3_aa: CASSPSSVHEQYF

d_call: TRBD1
v_call: TRBV3-1
clone_size: .
j_call: TRBJ2-1
cdr3_nt: TGTGCCAGCAGCCTGAGGGGGCTCGACACTGAGCAGTTCTTC
cdr3_aa: CASSLRGLDTEQFF

d_call: TRBD2
v_call: TRBV9
clone_size: many
j_call: TRBJ2-7
cdr3_nt: TGTGCCAGCAGCGTAGCTAGCGGAGATACTATTGACGAGCAGTACTTC
cdr3_aa: CASSVASGDTIDEQYF

d_call: TRBD2
v_call: TRBV6-5
clone_size: .
j_call: TRBJ2-2
cdr3_nt: TGTGCCAGCAGTTACTCGCTGGGGGGGAACGGGGAGCTGTTTTTT
cdr3_aa: CASSYSLGGNGELFF